A selection of T cell receptor beta chains follows, all from one sample in a study of T cell responses to AZD1222 COVID-19 vaccine. Clones were sequenced by immunoSEQ multiplex PCR, and TCRdb holds only the in-frame ones, with some missing. The repertoire holds roughly 60,000 clones, approximately 80% seen once, with around 3.5% in the top ten. The source was peripheral blood, collected 28 days after the second AZD1222 dose. These receptor sequences come from an adult who received the AZD1222 COVID-19 vaccine. CDR3s include the opening cysteine and the closing phenylalanine or tryptophan. D genes are given only for firm matches. Part of the rows lack a size; the others show once, few, many or a class for expanded clones.

v_call: TRBV28
j_call: TRBJ1-4
d_call: NA
clone_size: NA
cdr3_nt: TGTGCCAGCAGTTCCCCCCTTTGGGTGGCAACTAATGAAAAACTGTTTTTT
cdr3_aa: CASSSPLWVATNEKLFF

v_call: TRBV6-1
j_call: TRBJ1-5
d_call: NA
clone_size: NA
cdr3_nt: TGTGCCAGCAGTGAAGAGCTCAGGAGGCCCCAGCATTTT
cdr3_aa: CASSEELRRPQHF

v_call: TRBV6-5
j_call: TRBJ1-2
d_call: NA
clone_size: NA
cdr3_nt: TGTGCCAGCAGCCCCAACGACAGGACGGATGGCTACACCTTC
cdr3_aa: CASSPNDRTDGYTF

v_call: TRBV2
j_call: TRBJ2-2
d_call: NA
clone_size: NA
cdr3_nt: TGTGCCAGCAGTGATCAGGGGAACACCGGGGAGCTGTTTTTT
cdr3_aa: CASSDQGNTGELFF

v_call: TRBV6-2/TRBV6-3
j_call: TRBJ2-7
d_call: NA
clone_size: NA
cdr3_nt: TGTGCCAGCAGTTACTCGATCACGGGTTCGCCTTCCTACGAGCAGTACTTC
cdr3_aa: CASSYSITGSPSYEQYF

v_call: TRBV18
j_call: TRBJ1-1
d_call: NA
clone_size: NA
cdr3_nt: TGTGCCAGCTCCGAACAAGGTGAAGCTTTCTTT
cdr3_aa: CASSEQGEAFF

v_call: TRBV10-3
j_call: TRBJ1-1
d_call: TRBD1
clone_size: few
cdr3_nt: TGTGCCATCAATCCGGGACAGATGAACACTGAAGCTTTCTTT
cdr3_aa: CAINPGQMNTEAFF

v_call: TRBV10-3
j_call: TRBJ2-6
d_call: NA
clone_size: NA
cdr3_nt: TGTGCCATTTTTGGAGTGGGAGTGTCTGGGGCCAACGTCCTGACTTTC
cdr3_aa: CAIFGVGVSGANVLTF

v_call: TRBV2
j_call: TRBJ1-3
d_call: NA
clone_size: NA
cdr3_nt: TGTGCCATCACGGGCGGCTCTGGAAACACCATATATTTT
cdr3_aa: CAITGGSGNTIYF

v_call: TRBV6-2/TRBV6-3
j_call: TRBJ2-1
d_call: NA
clone_size: NA
cdr3_nt: TGTGCCAGCAGTTGGGGGGCAGGGGCTACACAAACGCGGCACAATGAGCAGTTCTTC
cdr3_aa: CASSWGAGATQTRHNEQFF

v_call: TRBV28
j_call: TRBJ1-6
d_call: NA
clone_size: NA
cdr3_nt: TGTGCCAGCAGTAGAACAGTCCAATCACCCCTCCACTTT
cdr3_aa: CASSRTVQSPLHF

v_call: TRBV6-1
j_call: TRBJ1-2
d_call: NA
clone_size: NA
cdr3_nt: TGTGCCAGCAGTGAAGTACAGAATAACTATGGCTACACCTTC
cdr3_aa: CASSEVQNNYGYTF

v_call: TRBV11-2
j_call: TRBJ2-2
d_call: NA
clone_size: NA
cdr3_nt: TGTGCCAGCAGCCGTCAGTTGGGGCCGAACACCGGGGAGCTGTTTTTT
cdr3_aa: CASSRQLGPNTGELFF

v_call: TRBV4-2
j_call: TRBJ2-7
d_call: TRBD1
clone_size: NA
cdr3_nt: TGTGCCAGCAGCCGAGGGGGCGATTACGAGCAGTACTTC
cdr3_aa: CASSRGGDYEQYF

v_call: TRBV7-2
j_call: TRBJ1-1
d_call: NA
clone_size: NA
cdr3_nt: TGTGCCAGCAGCTTAGTTGCGACCATGAACACTGAAGCTTTCTTT
cdr3_aa: CASSLVATMNTEAFF

v_call: TRBV19
j_call: TRBJ2-7
d_call: TRBD1
clone_size: NA
cdr3_nt: TGTGCCAGTAGTATACGGACAGGGCCTGCGGTCGTAGAGCAGTACTTC
cdr3_aa: CASSIRTGPAVVEQYF

v_call: TRBV24-1
j_call: TRBJ2-1
d_call: NA
clone_size: NA
cdr3_nt: TGTGCCACCAGTGATTTCGCCAGAAACAATGAGCAGTTCTTC
cdr3_aa: CATSDFARNNEQFF

v_call: TRBV13
j_call: TRBJ2-5
d_call: TRBD1
clone_size: NA
cdr3_nt: TGTGCCAGCAGCTTAGGGGGACAGGGGGCTGGGGAGACCCAGTACTTC
cdr3_aa: CASSLGGQGAGETQYF

v_call: TRBV9
j_call: TRBJ1-6
d_call: NA
clone_size: NA
cdr3_nt: TGTGCCAGCAGGGCAGGGCTAAGGGCTGATTCACCCCTCCACTTT
cdr3_aa: CASRAGLRADSPLHF

v_call: TRBV2
j_call: TRBJ1-1
d_call: NA
clone_size: NA
cdr3_nt: TGTGCCAGCAGTGAATGGACCATGGAGAACACTGAAGCTTTCTTT
cdr3_aa: CASSEWTMENTEAFF

v_call: TRBV4-1
j_call: TRBJ1-1
d_call: NA
clone_size: NA
cdr3_nt: TGCGCCAGCAACCAAGAGCTTCAGGGTTTAGCTTTCTTT
cdr3_aa: CASNQELQGLAFF

v_call: TRBV29-1
j_call: TRBJ2-1
d_call: NA
clone_size: NA
cdr3_nt: TGCAGCGGGGCGAGGGACACTAACAATGAGCAGTTCTTC
cdr3_aa: CSGARDTNNEQFF